Listed below are T cell receptor beta chains from one sample, sequenced in a study of beta chain features in type 1 diabetes. The table came from immunoSEQ multiplex PCR; TCRdb's copy has only in-frame clones and leaves some out. Of more than 120,000 clones listed, about 10% are singletons. The sample comprised naive CD4+ T cells from blood. These receptors were taken from a young man in good health. Both conserved end residues are part of each CDR3. The D gene is left open where the match is weak. Expanded clones are given a class, and other clones once, few, many or no size at all.

v_gene: TRBV5-4; j_gene: TRBJ1-2; d_gene: -; abundance: few; CDR3aa: CASSREVYGYTF; CDR3nt: TGTGCCAGCAGCCGCGAAGTCTATGGCTACACCTTC
v_gene: TRBV27; j_gene: TRBJ2-2; d_gene: -; abundance: -; CDR3aa: CASSYDGVMGGELFF; CDR3nt: TGTGCCAGCAGTTATGACGGGGTCATGGGCGGGGAGCTGTTTTTT
v_gene: TRBV30; j_gene: TRBJ1-2; d_gene: -; abundance: -; CDR3aa: CAWSVRDNGYTF; CDR3nt: TGTGCCTGGAGTGTAAGGGACAATGGCTACACCTTC
v_gene: TRBV30; j_gene: TRBJ2-7; d_gene: -; abundance: few; CDR3aa: CACIGRGGYEQYF; CDR3nt: TGTGCCTGCATAGGTAGGGGGGGCTACGAGCAGTACTTC
v_gene: TRBV19; j_gene: TRBJ2-3; d_gene: -; abundance: -; CDR3aa: CASSPSPVADTQYF; CDR3nt: TGTGCCAGTAGTCCATCCCCAGTGGCAGATACGCAGTATTTT
v_gene: TRBV2; j_gene: TRBJ2-5; d_gene: -; abundance: few; CDR3aa: CASSPRAQETQYF; CDR3nt: TGTGCCAGCAGTCCCAGGGCACAAGAGACCCAGTACTTC
v_gene: TRBV6-5; j_gene: TRBJ1-1; d_gene: -; abundance: -; CDR3aa: CASSYSPGLNTEAFF; CDR3nt: TGTGCCAGCAGTTACTCGCCAGGGCTGAACACTGAAGCTTTCTTT
v_gene: TRBV28; j_gene: TRBJ2-5; d_gene: TRBD2; abundance: -; CDR3aa: CASRLGLAGHQETQYF; CDR3nt: TGTGCCAGCAGACTAGGACTAGCGGGGCACCAAGAGACCCAGTACTTC
v_gene: TRBV6-1; j_gene: TRBJ2-3; d_gene: -; abundance: -; CDR3aa: CASSEPGEGTDTQYF; CDR3nt: TGTGCCAGCAGTGAACCCGGGGAAGGGACAGATACGCAGTATTTT
v_gene: TRBV7-9; j_gene: TRBJ2-1; d_gene: TRBD2; abundance: -; CDR3aa: CASSPQLAGARREQFF; CDR3nt: TGTGCCAGCAGCCCCCAACTAGCGGGGGCCCGGCGGGAGCAGTTCTTC
v_gene: TRBV2; j_gene: TRBJ2-1; d_gene: -; abundance: few; CDR3aa: CASSEGTLNNEQFF; CDR3nt: TGTGCCAGCAGTGAGGGGACTCTCAACAATGAGCAGTTCTTC
v_gene: TRBV10-3; j_gene: TRBJ2-3; d_gene: -; abundance: few; CDR3aa: CAISDLTSTDTQYF; CDR3nt: TGTGCCATCAGTGACCTGACTAGCACAGATACGCAGTATTTT
v_gene: TRBV2; j_gene: TRBJ2-1; d_gene: -; abundance: few; CDR3aa: CASRELAKGHEQFF; CDR3nt: TGTGCCAGCAGAGAGCTAGCGAAGGGGCATGAGCAGTTCTTC
v_gene: TRBV7-2; j_gene: TRBJ1-5; d_gene: -; abundance: few; CDR3aa: CASSSGVSPNSNQPQHF; CDR3nt: TGTGCCAGCAGCTCGGGGGTGAGCCCGAATAGCAATCAGCCCCAGCATTTT
v_gene: TRBV6-5; j_gene: TRBJ1-1; d_gene: TRBD1; abundance: few; CDR3aa: CASSYSTGGAWTEAFF; CDR3nt: TGTGCCAGCAGTTACTCGACAGGGGGCGCGTGGACTGAAGCTTTCTTT
v_gene: TRBV6-1; j_gene: TRBJ1-6; d_gene: -; abundance: -; CDR3aa: CASKELAGSPLHF; CDR3nt: TGTGCCAGCAAGGAACTAGCGGGGTCACCCCTCCACTTT
v_gene: TRBV29-1; j_gene: TRBJ2-5; d_gene: -; abundance: -; CDR3aa: CSVEGLARGETQYF; CDR3nt: TGCAGCGTTGAGGGGTTGGCCAGGGGAGAGACCCAGTACTTC
v_gene: TRBV5-1; j_gene: TRBJ2-5; d_gene: TRBD1; abundance: -; CDR3aa: CASSLPGTGKQETQYF; CDR3nt: TGCGCCAGCAGCTTGCCAGGGACAGGGAAGCAAGAGACCCAGTACTTC
v_gene: TRBV7-2; j_gene: TRBJ2-1; d_gene: TRBD1; abundance: -; CDR3aa: CASSPGDRVGQFF; CDR3nt: TGTGCCAGCAGCCCCGGGGACAGGGTTGGGCAGTTCTTC
v_gene: TRBV15; j_gene: TRBJ1-2; d_gene: -; abundance: -; CDR3aa: CATSRDQAGYTF; CDR3nt: TGTGCCACCAGCAGAGATCAAGCGGGCTACACCTTC
v_gene: TRBV7-3; j_gene: TRBJ2-3; d_gene: -; abundance: -; CDR3aa: CASSPRRPGRTDTQYF; CDR3nt: TGTGCCAGCAGCCCTAGGCGCCCAGGGCGCACAGATACGCAGTATTTT
v_gene: TRBV7-8; j_gene: TRBJ2-5; d_gene: TRBD2; abundance: few; CDR3aa: CASSSGLAGQETQYF; CDR3nt: TGTGCCAGCAGCTCGGGACTAGCGGGACAAGAGACCCAGTACTTC
v_gene: TRBV4-3; j_gene: TRBJ2-2; d_gene: -; abundance: few; CDR3aa: CASSQAGFGSSTGELFF; CDR3nt: TGCGCCAGCAGCCAAGCGGGTTTCGGTAGTTCGACCGGGGAGCTGTTTTTT
v_gene: TRBV11-2; j_gene: TRBJ1-2; d_gene: TRBD1; abundance: -; CDR3aa: CASSEDRWDYGYTF; CDR3nt: TGTGCCAGCAGCGAGGACAGGTGGGACTATGGCTACACCTTC
v_gene: TRBV5-5; j_gene: TRBJ2-3; d_gene: -; abundance: -; CDR3aa: CASSTPQRGREADTQYF; CDR3nt: TGTGCCAGCAGCACACCCCAGCGCGGCAGGGAGGCAGATACGCAGTATTTT
v_gene: TRBV28; j_gene: TRBJ2-3; d_gene: TRBD1; abundance: few; CDR3aa: CASSLKDRGLDTQYF; CDR3nt: TGTGCCAGCAGTTTAAAGGACAGGGGGCTGGATACGCAGTATTTT
v_gene: TRBV10-2; j_gene: TRBJ1-1; d_gene: -; abundance: few; CDR3aa: CASSESDDREAFF; CDR3nt: TGCGCCAGCAGTGAGTCGGACGACAGAGAAGCTTTCTTT
v_gene: TRBV7-2; j_gene: TRBJ2-7; d_gene: TRBD2; abundance: -; CDR3aa: CASSLSAPLAGEDEQYF; CDR3nt: TGTGCCAGCAGCTTGTCGGCCCCTCTAGCGGGGGAGGACGAGCAGTACTTC
v_gene: TRBV21-1; j_gene: TRBJ1-5; d_gene: -; abundance: -; CDR3aa: CASSKGARVVYSNQPQHF; CDR3nt: TGTGCCAGCAGCAAAGGCGCCCGGGTCGTTTATAGCAATCAGCCCCAGCATTTT
v_gene: TRBV25-1; j_gene: TRBJ2-7; d_gene: -; abundance: few; CDR3aa: CASSDNGSPYEQYF; CDR3nt: TGTGCCAGCAGTGATAACGGGAGTCCCTACGAGCAGTACTTC
v_gene: TRBV7-9; j_gene: TRBJ1-1; d_gene: TRBD1; abundance: many; CDR3aa: CASSPWTGGVDTEAFF; CDR3nt: TGTGCCAGCAGCCCTTGGACAGGGGGTGTGGACACTGAAGCTTTCTTT
v_gene: TRBV15; j_gene: TRBJ1-2; d_gene: -; abundance: few; CDR3aa: CATSTRHTSYGYTF; CDR3nt: TGTGCCACCAGCACTCGACACACTAGCTATGGCTACACCTTC
v_gene: TRBV6-5; j_gene: TRBJ1-4; d_gene: -; abundance: -; CDR3aa: CASSRMGATNEKLFF; CDR3nt: TGTGCCAGCAGCCGAATGGGGGCTACTAATGAAAAACTGTTTTTT
v_gene: TRBV21-1; j_gene: TRBJ1-1; d_gene: -; abundance: few; CDR3aa: CASSKPGRNTEAFF; CDR3nt: TGTGCCAGCAGCAAACCCGGGAGGAACACTGAAGCTTTCTTT
v_gene: TRBV4-3; j_gene: TRBJ2-7; d_gene: TRBD2; abundance: many; CDR3aa: CASSHGLAAGYEQYF; CDR3nt: TGCGCCAGCAGCCATGGACTAGCGGCCGGCTACGAGCAGTACTTC
v_gene: TRBV7-2; j_gene: TRBJ2-6; d_gene: -; abundance: few; CDR3aa: CASSSVGQSGANVLTF; CDR3nt: TGTGCCAGCAGCTCCGTGGGGCAATCTGGGGCCAACGTCCTGACTTTC
v_gene: TRBV19; j_gene: TRBJ2-7; d_gene: -; abundance: -; CDR3aa: CASSNGFGEQYF; CDR3nt: TGTGCCAGTAGTAACGGGTTTGGCGAGCAGTACTTC
v_gene: TRBV7-3; j_gene: TRBJ2-3; d_gene: TRBD2; abundance: -; CDR3aa: CASSLTPLAGVGDTQYF; CDR3nt: TGTGCCAGCAGCTTAACCCCTCTAGCGGGGGTGGGAGATACGCAGTATTTT
v_gene: TRBV7-3; j_gene: TRBJ2-1; d_gene: TRBD1; abundance: -; CDR3aa: CASTLNRGDYNEQFF; CDR3nt: TGTGCCAGCACCCTAAACAGGGGGGACTACAATGAGCAGTTCTTC
v_gene: TRBV5-4; j_gene: TRBJ1-2; d_gene: -; abundance: -; CDR3aa: CASRFAGGEGGYTF; CDR3nt: TGTGCCAGCAGATTTGCGGGGGGCGAGGGTGGCTACACCTTC
v_gene: TRBV19; j_gene: TRBJ2-3; d_gene: TRBD2; abundance: few; CDR3aa: CASSWAAGGRSTDTQYF; CDR3nt: TGTGCCAGTAGTTGGGCCGCGGGGGGGCGGTCCACAGATACGCAGTATTTT